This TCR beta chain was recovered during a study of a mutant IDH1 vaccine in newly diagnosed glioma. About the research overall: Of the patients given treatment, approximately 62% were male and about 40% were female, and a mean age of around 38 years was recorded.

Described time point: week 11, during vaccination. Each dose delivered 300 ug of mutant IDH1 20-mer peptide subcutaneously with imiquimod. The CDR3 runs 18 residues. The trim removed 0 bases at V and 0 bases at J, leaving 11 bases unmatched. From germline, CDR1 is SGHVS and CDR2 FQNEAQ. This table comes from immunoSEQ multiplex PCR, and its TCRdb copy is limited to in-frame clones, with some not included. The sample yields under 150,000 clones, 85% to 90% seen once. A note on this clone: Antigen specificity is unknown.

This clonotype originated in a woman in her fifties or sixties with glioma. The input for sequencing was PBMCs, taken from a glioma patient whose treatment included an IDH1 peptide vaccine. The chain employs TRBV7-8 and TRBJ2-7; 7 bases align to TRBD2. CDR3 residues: CASSLAAGSPPASYEQYF. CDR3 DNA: TGTGCCAGCAGCTTAGCAGCGGGGAGCCCGCCCGCCTCCTACGAGCAGTACTTC.